Below, 4 T cell receptor beta chains from the same sample are listed, as sequenced in a study of cytomegalovirus exposure and HLA in healthy donors. The PCR employed 60 Vbeta primers together with 13 Jbeta primers. Clones were read by immunoSEQ multiplex PCR, and TCRdb kept only the in-frame ones, dropping some. Among 75,000 to 90,000 clones, about 78% were seen once, and the ten largest hold 5.5% to 7%. The sample taken for sequencing was PBMCs. These TCRs come from a male donor in good health and CMV-seropositive.

This clone appeared a few times. The J gene is TRBJ1-2, the V gene TRBV10-3, with TRBD1 identical over 8 bases. The germline V gene encodes CDR1 ENHRY and CDR2 SYGVKD. V was pared by 6 bases and J by 8 bases, with 5 bases of the junction left unmatched. The length of the CDR3 is 12 residues. The CDR3 DNA follows: TGTGCCATCAGCCGGACAGGGAAAGGCTACACCTTC. Its translation is CAISRTGKGYTF.

The V gene is TRBV28, the J gene TRBJ1-1, with D hard to call. The V gene's germline CDR1 is MDHEN and CDR2 SYDVKM. V was clipped by 4 bases and J by 11 bases, with 14 bases between them. The CDR3 length is 12 residues. CDR3 bases: TGTGCCAGCAGTTCCTCGTACAACGGGGCTTTCTTT. Protein sequence: CASSSSYNGAFF.

This clone has just one count. The rearrangement uses TRBV6-5 and TRBJ2-7; weak D call: TRBD2 (6 bases). Deletions cut 6 bases from V and 3 bases from J, with 15 bases between. Germline V gives CDR1 MNHEY, CDR2 SVGAGI. The CDR3 runs 14 residues. CDR3 in amino acids: CASSRSGPYYEQYF. The DNA of the CDR3 is TGTGCCAGCAGCCGGAGCGGGCCATACTACGAGCAGTACTTC.

This CDR3 is CASTQGQNYGYTF. The CDR3 DNA reads TGTGCCAGCACCCAGGGGCAGAACTATGGCTACACCTTC. The chain employs TRBV6-1 and TRBJ1-2, with D perhaps matching TRBD1 (6 bases). The V gene lost 7 bases and the J gene lost 2 bases, with 11 bases spanning the gap. The CDR3 is 13 amino acids. Germline V gives CDR1 MNHNS, CDR2 SASEGT.